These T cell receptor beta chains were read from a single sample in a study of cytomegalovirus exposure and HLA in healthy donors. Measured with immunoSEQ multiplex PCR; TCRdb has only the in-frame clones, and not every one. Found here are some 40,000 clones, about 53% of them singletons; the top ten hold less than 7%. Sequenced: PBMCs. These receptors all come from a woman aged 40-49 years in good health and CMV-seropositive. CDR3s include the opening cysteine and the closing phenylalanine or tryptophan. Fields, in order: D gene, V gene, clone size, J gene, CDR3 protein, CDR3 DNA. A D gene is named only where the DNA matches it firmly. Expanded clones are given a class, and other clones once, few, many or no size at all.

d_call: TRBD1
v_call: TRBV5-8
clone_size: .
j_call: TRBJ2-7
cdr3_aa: CASSLGTGRYEQYF
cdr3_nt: TGTGCCAGCAGCTTGGGGACAGGGCGGTACGAGCAGTACTTC

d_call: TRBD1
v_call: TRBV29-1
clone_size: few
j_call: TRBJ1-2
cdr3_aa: CSVGDRGPYGYTF
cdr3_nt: TGCAGCGTAGGAGACAGGGGCCCCTATGGCTACACCTTC

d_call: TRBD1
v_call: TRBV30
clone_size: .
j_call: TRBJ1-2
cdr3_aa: CAWSLLRTGSNYGYTF
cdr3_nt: TGTGCCTGGAGTTTATTAAGGACAGGGTCTAACTATGGCTACACCTTC

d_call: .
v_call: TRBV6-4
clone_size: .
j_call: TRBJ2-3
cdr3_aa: CASSPDFVTDTQYF
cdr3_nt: TGTGCCAGCAGCCCAGACTTCGTTACAGATACGCAGTATTTT

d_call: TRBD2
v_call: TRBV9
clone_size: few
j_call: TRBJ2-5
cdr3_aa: CASSVAGGYQETQYF
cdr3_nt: TGTGCCAGCAGCGTAGCGGGGGGGTACCAAGAGACCCAGTACTTC

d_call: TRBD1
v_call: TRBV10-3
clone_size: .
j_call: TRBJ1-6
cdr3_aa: CAISDGRQGSSYNSPLHF
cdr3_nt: TGTGCCATCAGTGACGGAAGACAGGGAAGCTCCTATAATTCACCCCTCCACTTT

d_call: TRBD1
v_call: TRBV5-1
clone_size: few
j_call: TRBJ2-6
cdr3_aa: CASSLRTGAGANVLTF
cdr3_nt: TGCGCCAGCAGCCTACGGACAGGGGCTGGGGCCAACGTCCTGACTTTC

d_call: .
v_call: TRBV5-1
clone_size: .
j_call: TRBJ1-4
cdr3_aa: CASSLELAGGNEKLFF
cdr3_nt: TGCGCCAGCAGCTTGGAGTTGGCAGGAGGGAATGAAAAACTGTTTTTT

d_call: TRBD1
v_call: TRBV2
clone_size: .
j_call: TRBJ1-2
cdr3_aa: CASRGTGFYGYTF
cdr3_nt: TGTGCCAGCAGGGGGACAGGCTTCTATGGCTACACCTTC

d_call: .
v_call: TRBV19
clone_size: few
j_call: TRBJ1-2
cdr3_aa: CASSIVPTDYNGYTF
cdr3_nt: TGTGCCAGTAGTATCGTTCCTACAGACTATAATGGCTACACCTTC

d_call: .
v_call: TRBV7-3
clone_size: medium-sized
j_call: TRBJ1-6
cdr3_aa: CASSYSSYNSPLHF
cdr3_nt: TGTGCCAGCAGCTACAGCTCCTATAATTCACCCCTCCACTTT

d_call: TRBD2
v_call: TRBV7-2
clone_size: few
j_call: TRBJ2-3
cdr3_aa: CASNLWGRGGGDTQYF
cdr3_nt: TGTGCCAGCAACCTTTGGGGGCGGGGGGGAGGAGATACGCAGTATTTT

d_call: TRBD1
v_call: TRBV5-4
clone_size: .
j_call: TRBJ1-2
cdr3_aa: CASSVVRDRGRGYTF
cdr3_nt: TGTGCCAGCAGCGTGGTCCGTGACAGGGGGCGAGGCTACACCTTC

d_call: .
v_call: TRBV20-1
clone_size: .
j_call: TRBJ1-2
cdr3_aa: CSARTGGYTF
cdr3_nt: TGCAGTGCTAGGACCGGGGGCTACACCTTC

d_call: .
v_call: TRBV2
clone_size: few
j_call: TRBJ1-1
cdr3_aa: CASTQNSEAFF
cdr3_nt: TGTGCCAGCACCCAAAACAGTGAAGCTTTCTTT

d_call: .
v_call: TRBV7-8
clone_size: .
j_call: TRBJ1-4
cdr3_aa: CASSSSRGGFEKLFF
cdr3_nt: TGTGCCAGCAGCTCCTCAAGAGGGGGTTTTGAAAAACTGTTTTTT

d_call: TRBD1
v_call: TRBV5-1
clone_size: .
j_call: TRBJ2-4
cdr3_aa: CASSLNRQGGIRNIQYF
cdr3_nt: TGCGCCAGCAGCCTAAATCGACAGGGGGGAATAAGAAACATTCAGTACTTC

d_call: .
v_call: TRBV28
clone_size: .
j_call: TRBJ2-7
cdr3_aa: CASSLKGLRDEQYF
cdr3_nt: TGTGCCAGCAGTTTAAAGGGACTGAGGGACGAACAGTACTTC

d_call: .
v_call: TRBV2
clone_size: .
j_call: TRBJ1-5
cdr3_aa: CASSDLGRANQPQHF
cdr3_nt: TGTGCCAGCAGTGACTTGGGCAGGGCGAATCAGCCCCAGCATTTT

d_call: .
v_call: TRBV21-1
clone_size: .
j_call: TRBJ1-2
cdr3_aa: CASSKELGDRSNYGYTF
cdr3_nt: TGTGCCAGCAGCAAAGAGCTAGGGGACAGGTCTAACTATGGCTACACCTTC

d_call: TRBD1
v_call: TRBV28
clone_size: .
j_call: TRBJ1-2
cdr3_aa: CASSLRQGSYGYTF
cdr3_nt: TGTGCCAGCAGTTTAAGACAGGGGTCCTATGGCTACACCTTC

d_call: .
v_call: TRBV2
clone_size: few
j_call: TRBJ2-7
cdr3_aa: CASSDLGGEQYF
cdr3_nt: TGTGCCAGCAGTGACTTAGGGGGCGAGCAGTACTTC

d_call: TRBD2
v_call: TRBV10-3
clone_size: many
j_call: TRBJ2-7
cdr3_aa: CAISLGLAGLAEQYF
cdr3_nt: TGTGCCATCAGCCTAGGACTAGCGGGGCTGGCCGAGCAGTACTTC

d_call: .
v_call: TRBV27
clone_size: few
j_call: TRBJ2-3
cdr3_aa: CASIPNPGAPDTQYF
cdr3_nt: TGTGCCAGCATCCCGAACCCGGGAGCCCCAGATACGCAGTATTTT

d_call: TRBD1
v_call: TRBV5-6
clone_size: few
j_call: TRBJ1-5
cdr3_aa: CASSLGPQGGNQPQHF
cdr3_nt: TGTGCCAGCAGCTTGGGGCCTCAGGGGGGCAATCAGCCCCAGCATTTT

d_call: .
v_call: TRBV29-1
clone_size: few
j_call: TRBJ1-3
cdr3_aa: CSVEGEGSQSGNTIYF
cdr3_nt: TGCAGCGTTGAAGGGGAGGGAAGTCAATCTGGAAACACCATATATTTT

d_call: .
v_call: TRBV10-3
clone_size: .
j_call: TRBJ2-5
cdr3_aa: CAISRQESETQYF
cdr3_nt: TGTGCCATCTCCCGACAGGAGTCGGAGACCCAGTACTTC

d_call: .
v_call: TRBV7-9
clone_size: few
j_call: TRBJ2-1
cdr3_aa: CASSPWTGGTHNEQFF
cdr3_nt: TGTGCCAGCAGCCCGTGGACAGGAGGGACTCACAATGAGCAGTTCTTC

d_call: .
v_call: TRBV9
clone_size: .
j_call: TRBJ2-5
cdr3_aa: CASSVGNQETQYF
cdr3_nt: TGTGCCAGCAGCGTAGGTAACCAAGAGACCCAGTACTTC

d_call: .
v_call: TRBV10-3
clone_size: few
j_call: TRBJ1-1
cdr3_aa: CAISESTRGTFF
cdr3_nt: TGTGCCATCAGTGAGTCGACTCGGGGAACTTTCTTT

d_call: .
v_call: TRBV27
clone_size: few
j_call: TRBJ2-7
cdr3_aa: CASRKDGINPYEQYF
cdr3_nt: TGTGCCAGCAGAAAGGACGGGATAAACCCCTACGAGCAGTACTTC

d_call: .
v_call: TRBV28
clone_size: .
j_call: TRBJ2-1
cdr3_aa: CASSLTSVEQFF
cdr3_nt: TGTGCCAGCAGTCTCACTAGTGTTGAGCAGTTCTTC

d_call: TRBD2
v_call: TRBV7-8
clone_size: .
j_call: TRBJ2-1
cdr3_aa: CASSPKGVAGGQYNEQFF
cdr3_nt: TGTGCCAGCAGCCCCAAGGGGGTAGCGGGGGGGCAATACAATGAGCAGTTCTTC

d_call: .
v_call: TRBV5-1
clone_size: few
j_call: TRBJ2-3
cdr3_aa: CASSFGGRITDTQYF
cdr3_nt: TGCGCCAGCAGCTTCGGGGGACGGATAACAGATACGCAGTATTTT

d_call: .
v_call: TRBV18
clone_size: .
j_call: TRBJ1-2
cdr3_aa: CASSPLTGDGYTF
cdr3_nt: TGTGCCAGCTCACCCCTGACAGGAGACGGCTACACCTTC